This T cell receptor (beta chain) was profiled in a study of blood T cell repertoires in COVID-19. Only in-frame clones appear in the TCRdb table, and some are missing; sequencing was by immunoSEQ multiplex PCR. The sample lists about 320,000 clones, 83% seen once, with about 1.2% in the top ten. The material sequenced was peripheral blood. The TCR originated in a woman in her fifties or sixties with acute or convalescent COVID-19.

Here the CDR3 DNA reads TGCGCCAGCAGCTTGAGGGCTAGCGTTTACTCTAGCACAGATACGCAGTATTTT. Translated: CASSLRASVYSSTDTQYF. The chain recombines TRBV5-1 with TRBJ2-3; perhaps TRBD2 as D (6 bases). The ends were cut back, 1 base at V and 0 bases at J, with 18 bases in the middle. The germline gives CDR1 SGHRS, CDR2 YFSETQ. The CDR3 consists of 18 residues.